This record looks at one T cell receptor beta chain sequence and its context. Antigen: not known. Produced via immunoSEQ multiplex PCR; TCRdb's table is partial and in-frame only. In the table there are approximately 35,000 clones, roughly 76% of which are singletons. This sample is drawn from a study of regulatory and conventional T cells in RAG deficiency. The sorted conventional CD4+ T cells were CD25-low and CD127-high, with genomic DNA sequenced. CDR3 length: 16 amino acids. The study, taken as a whole, reports: Patient subsets had shorter CDR3s; Omenn Treg-Tconv overlap exceeded 85%.

The same specimen was also included in a second study, on regulatory T cells. That work contributes: The primer mix had 52 TRBV and 13 TRBJ primers.

The receptor was derived from a human donor in good health. Specimen: CD4+ effector T cells sorted from blood. The genes are TRBV21-1 and TRBJ1-6. TRBV21-1 is a documented pseudogene. CDR3 nucleotides: TGTGCCAGCAGACCCGGGCGGGACACCTATAATTCACCCCTCCACTTT. Amino acids: CASRPGRDTYNSPLHF.